The 10 T cell receptor beta chains presented below share a single source sample, sequenced in a study of cytomegalovirus exposure and HLA in healthy donors. Use of 60 Vbeta and 13 Jbeta primers characterized the PCR. Assay: immunoSEQ multiplex PCR; the TCRdb copy retains only in-frame clones and omits some. This repertoire shows fewer than 200,000 clones, around 81% found once; its top ten account for around 6%. Sequenced: PBMCs. These receptors were collected from a man between 40 and 49 years old in good health and CMV-seronegative.

The sample holds one count of this clone. This chain connects TRBV27 to TRBJ2-5; the D gene is possibly TRBD2 (6 bases). V lost 5 bases and J lost 2, with 18 bases in between. Germline V gene lookup returns CDR1 MNHEY and CDR2 SMNVEV (reference sequence). This CDR3 contains 16 residues. CDR3: CASSPSLASAQETQYF. The CDR3 DNA reads as TGTGCCAGCAGTCCCTCCTTGGCTAGCGCTCAAGAGACCCAGTACTTC.

The V call is TRBV19, the J call TRBJ1-3, with 8 bases matching TRBD1. Looked up from germline, CDR1 is LNHDA and CDR2 is SQIVND (reference sequence). The CDR3 totals 15 residues. With V trimmed by 5 bases and J by 2 bases, 5 bases remained unmatched. The CDR3 DNA follows: TGTGCCAGTAGTCCCACGGACAGGGCTGGAAACACCATATATTTT. Encoded protein: CASSPTDRAGNTIYF.

The DNA of the CDR3 is TGTGCCAGCAGCTCTGACAGCCAAGAGACCCAGTACTTC. It codes for CASSSDSQETQYF. This chain connects TRBV2 to TRBJ2-5, with a tentative D call TRBD1 (5 bases). The germline gives CDR1 SNHLY, CDR2 FYNNEI. The CDR3 has 13 residues. Trimming removed 6 bases from V and 1 base from J, with 9 bases in between.

This clone was found once. CDR3 nucleotide sequence: TGCGCCAGCAGTGACGGCTATAATTCACCCCTCCACTTT. This translates into CASSDGYNSPLHF. This chain links TRBV10-1 with TRBJ1-6, with D hard to call. V was shortened by 3 bases and J by 3 bases, with 3 bases between the two germline ends. Germline V gives CDR1 WNHNN, CDR2 SYGVQD (reference sequence). The CDR3 consists of 13 residues.

The chain uses TRBV4-3 and TRBJ2-7, with D tentatively TRBD1 (5 bases). V lost 0 bases and J 5 bases, leaving 14 bases between the germline ends. This CDR3 is built from 15 residues. From germline, CDR1 is LGHNA and CDR2 YSLEER. The CDR3 nucleotides read TGCGCCAGCAGCCAAGATCAGGGAACAGTCAACGAGCAGTACTTC. Amino acids: CASSQDQGTVNEQYF.

This clone occurred once. In DNA, the CDR3 is TGTGCCATCACCATCGGGACAGGCGGCAAGGAGGGCTACACCTTC. This gives the protein CAITIGTGGKEGYTF. The rearrangement joins TRBV10-3 to TRBJ1-2; TRBD1 matches 8 bases. Germline lookup yields CDR1 ENHRY and CDR2 SYGVKD. This CDR3 is built from 15 residues. V lost 7 bases, J lost 8 bases, and 15 bases stayed unmatched.

This rearrangement joins TRBV4-3 to TRBJ2-2, with 10 bases identical to TRBD2. The germline CDR1 and CDR2 sequences are LGHNA and YSLEER. This CDR3 region has 17 residues. The junction had 8 bases not matched to a gene; V was cut back by 2 bases and J by 5 bases. The CDR3 region is CASSQIGLAVTTGELFF. The DNA of the CDR3 is TGCGCCAGCAGCCAAATCGGACTAGCGGTTACAACCGGGGAGCTGTTTTTT.

The chain combines TRBV10-3 with TRBJ2-7; the D gene is possibly TRBD1 (6 bases). V was clipped by 3 bases and J by 2 bases, with 11 bases between them. The CDR3 has 14 residues. Germline CDR1 ENHRY, CDR2 SYGVKD. The CDR3 protein is CAISDARDTYEQYF. In DNA form, the CDR3 reads TGTGCCATCAGTGATGCCCGGGACACCTACGAGCAGTACTTC.

This clone has more than one count but fewer than ten. The V and J genes are TRBV29-1 and TRBJ1-4; TRBD1 matches at 8 bases. The CDR3 contains 15 residues. Germline CDR1 SQVTM, CDR2 ANQGSEA. The ends lost 7 bases at V and 1 base at J; junction bases unmatched: 8. CDR3 sequence reads: CSALTGAVTNEKLFF. CDR3 DNA sequence: TGCAGCGCCTTGACAGGGGCTGTAACTAATGAAAAACTGTTTTTT.

The chain carries TRBV18 and TRBJ2-5; 10 bases agree with TRBD2. Germline CDR1 is KGHSH and CDR2 is LQKENI. V gave up 3 bases and J gave up 0 bases; unmatched junction bases: 4. CDR3 length: 16 amino acids. As DNA, the CDR3 is TGTGCCAGCTCACCGTCACTAGCGGGGAACCAAGAGACCCAGTACTTC. Protein: CASSPSLAGNQETQYF.